In this sample, the clone carrying this T cell receptor beta chain turned up once. The data were produced by immunoSEQ multiplex PCR, yet TCRdb's version contains in-frame clones alone and is incomplete. The sample holds around 250,000 clones, 86% seen once. Germline V gene data show CDR1 as LGHNT and CDR2 as FRNRAP. Trimming removed 6 bases from V and 4 bases from J, with 12 bases in between. The CDR3 is made up of 13 amino acids. This sample is part of a study of blood T cell repertoires in COVID-19. Individuals drawn from approximately 26 US areas were roughly 18 to 95 years old. Cohort 3 donors were reported recovered after two negative PCRs, clearance, or symptom resolution.

Material: PBMCs or T cells enriched from blood (not recorded which). The receptor was derived from a man younger than 35 who had recovered from COVID-19. This chain uses TRBV12-5 with TRBJ1-1; D might be TRBD1 (6 bases). The CDR3 loop is CASGLQGGTEAFF. CDR3 in DNA: TGTGCTAGTGGCCTACAGGGTGGCACTGAAGCTTTCTTT.